This T cell receptor (beta chain) was observed in a study of response to subunit inactivated influenza vaccine. From the RT-PCR reads, TCRdb called clonotypes with MiXCR, one entry per CDR3 protein. The top ten clones hold about a third of a sample with about 180,000 distinct CDR3 sequences, roughly a tenth of them seen once. CDR1 and CDR2 (germline): MNHEY, SMNVEV (reference sequence). This CDR3 spans 15 amino acids. V lost 0 bases, J lost 2 bases, and 11 bases lay in between. The sequencing here drew on CD8+ T cells sorted from PBMCs, taken approximately 25 months after vaccination. V is TRBV27 and J is TRBJ2-7; D call uncertain. This clonotype was obtained from a man between 45 and 75 years old who received an inactivated influenza vaccine. CDR3 sequence reads: CASSLSPVIAYEQYF. The DNA for the CDR3 is TGTGCCAGCAGTTTATCGCCCGTCATTGCCTACGAGCAGTACTTC.